This T cell receptor beta chain derives from a study of early T cells in non-severe SARS-CoV-2 infection. About the study: Sequenced material consisted of bulk RNA (from unsorted whole blood), and chains were unpaired. Study outcomes and limitations: VDJdb matching, biased toward anti-spike CD8 responses, missed private and CD4 specificities.

Trimming removed 3 bases from V and 5 bases from J, with 19 bases in between. This CDR3 comprises 16 residues. The germline CDR1 and CDR2 sequences are SEHNR and FQNEAQ (reference sequence). This clonotype was counted a few times. What it recognizes is unknown. Unique molecular identifiers were attached to individual cDNA molecules. TCRdb redid the calling of the 5' RACE reads with MiXCR, one entry per CDR3 protein. The sample carries about 60,000 distinct CDR3 sequences, roughly 18% recorded once. The chain recombines TRBV7-9 with TRBJ1-1, with D unclear. The material sequenced was whole blood, taken at baseline. The sequence derives from an adult who was a healthcare worker with PCR-confirmed SARS-CoV-2 infection or an uninfected control (not recorded which). For the CDR3, the DNA is TGTGCCAGCAGCTTTCTGACTACCTCACAGAGGACTGAAGCTTTCTTT. Protein product: CASSFLTTSQRTEAFF.